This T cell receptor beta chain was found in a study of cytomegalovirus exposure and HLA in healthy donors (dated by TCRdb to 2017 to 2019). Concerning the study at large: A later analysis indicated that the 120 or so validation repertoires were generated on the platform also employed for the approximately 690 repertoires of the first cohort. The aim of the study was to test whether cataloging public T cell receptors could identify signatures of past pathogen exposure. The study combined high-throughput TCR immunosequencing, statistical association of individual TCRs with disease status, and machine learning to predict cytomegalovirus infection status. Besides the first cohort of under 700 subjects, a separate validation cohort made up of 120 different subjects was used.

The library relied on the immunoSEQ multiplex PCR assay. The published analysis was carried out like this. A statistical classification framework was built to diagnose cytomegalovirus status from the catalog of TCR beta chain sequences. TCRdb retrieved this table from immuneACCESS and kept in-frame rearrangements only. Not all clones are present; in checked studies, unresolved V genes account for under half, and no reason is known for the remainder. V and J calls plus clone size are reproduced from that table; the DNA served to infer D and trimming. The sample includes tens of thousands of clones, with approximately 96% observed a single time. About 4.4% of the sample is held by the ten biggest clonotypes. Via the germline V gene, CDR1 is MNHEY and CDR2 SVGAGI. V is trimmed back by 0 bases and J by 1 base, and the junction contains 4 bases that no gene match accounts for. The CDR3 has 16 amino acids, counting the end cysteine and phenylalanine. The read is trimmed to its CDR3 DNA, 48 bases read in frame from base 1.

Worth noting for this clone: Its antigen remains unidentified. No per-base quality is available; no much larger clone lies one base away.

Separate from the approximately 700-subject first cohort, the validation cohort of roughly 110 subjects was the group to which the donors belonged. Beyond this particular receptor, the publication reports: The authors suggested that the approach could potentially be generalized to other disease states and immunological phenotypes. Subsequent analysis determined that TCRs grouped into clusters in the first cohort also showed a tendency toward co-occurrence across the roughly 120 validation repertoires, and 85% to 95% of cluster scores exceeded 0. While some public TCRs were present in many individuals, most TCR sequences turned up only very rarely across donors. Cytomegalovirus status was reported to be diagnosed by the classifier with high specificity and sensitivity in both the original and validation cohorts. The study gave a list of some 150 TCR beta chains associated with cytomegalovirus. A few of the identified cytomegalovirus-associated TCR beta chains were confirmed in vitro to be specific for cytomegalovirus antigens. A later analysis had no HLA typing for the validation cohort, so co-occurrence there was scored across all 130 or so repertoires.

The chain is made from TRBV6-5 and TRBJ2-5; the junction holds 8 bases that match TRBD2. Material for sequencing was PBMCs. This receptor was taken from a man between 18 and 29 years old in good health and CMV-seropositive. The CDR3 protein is CASSYSKLAAQETQYF. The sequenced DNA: TGTGCCAGCAGTTACTCCAAACTAGCGGCCCAAGAGACCCAGTACTTC.